The clone carrying this T cell receptor beta chain was counted ten times or more. Germline V gene lookup returns CDR1 MGHRA and CDR2 YSYEKL. V was shortened by 0 bases and J by 5 bases, with 4 bases between the two germline ends. This CDR3 has 12 residues. The data belong to a study of T-cell reconstitution after alpha-beta-depleted transplantation in children. Construction of the TCRbeta library involved unique molecular identifiers. TCRdb redid the calling of the PCR reads with MiXCR, one entry per CDR3 protein. Of about 470,000 distinct CDR3 sequences listed, roughly 44% are singletons. Source: PBMCs, taken before TCRalphabeta/CD19-depleted stem cell transplant. This chain links TRBV4-1 with TRBJ2-5; no definite D call. The source is a girl aged 2 to 9 with aplastic anemia, due to receive a stem cell transplant. The CDR3 region has the DNA TGCGCCAGCAGCCAAGATCTGGAGACCCAGTACTTC. Amino acids: CASSQDLETQYF.